The subject of this entry is one T cell receptor beta chain. This sample stems from a study of blood T cell repertoires in COVID-19. Study context: The origin of the acute and convalescent COVID-19 samples was the United States, Italy and Spain. Sources were T cells, B-cell-depleted T cells, or PBMCs; the material itself was cDNA or gDNA.

The CDR3 sequence is 14 residues long. Germline CDR1 reads KGHDR; CDR2 reads SFDVKD. V was shortened by 0 bases and J by 6 bases, with 7 bases between the two germline ends. As originally analysed: Reference gene primer amplification gave estimated nucleated cell counts. Sequencing used immunoSEQ multiplex PCR; TCRdb keeps in-frame clones, though not all of them. V and J calls plus clone size are reproduced from that table; the DNA served to infer D and trimming. The table records 130,000 or so clones, about 86% of them present only once. The receptor's source is a woman in her forties or fifties with acute or convalescent COVID-19. Material: peripheral blood. The rearrangement joins TRBV24-1 to TRBJ2-2, with no clear D. This chain's CDR3 is CATSDLGVAGELFF. The CDR3 DNA reads TGTGCCACCAGTGATTTGGGAGTTGCCGGGGAGCTGTTTTTT.